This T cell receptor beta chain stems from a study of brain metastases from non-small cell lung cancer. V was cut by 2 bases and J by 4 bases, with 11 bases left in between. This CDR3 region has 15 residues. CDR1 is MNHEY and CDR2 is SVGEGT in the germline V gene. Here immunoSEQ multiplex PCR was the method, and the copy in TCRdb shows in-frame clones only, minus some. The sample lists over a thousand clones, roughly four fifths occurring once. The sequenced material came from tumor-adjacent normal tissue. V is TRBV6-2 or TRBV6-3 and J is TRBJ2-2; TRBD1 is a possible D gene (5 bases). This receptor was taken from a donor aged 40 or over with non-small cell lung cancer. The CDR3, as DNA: TGTGCCAGCAGTTACGCCGTGGGGCTCACCGGGGAGCTGTTTTTT. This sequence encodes CASSYAVGLTGELFF.